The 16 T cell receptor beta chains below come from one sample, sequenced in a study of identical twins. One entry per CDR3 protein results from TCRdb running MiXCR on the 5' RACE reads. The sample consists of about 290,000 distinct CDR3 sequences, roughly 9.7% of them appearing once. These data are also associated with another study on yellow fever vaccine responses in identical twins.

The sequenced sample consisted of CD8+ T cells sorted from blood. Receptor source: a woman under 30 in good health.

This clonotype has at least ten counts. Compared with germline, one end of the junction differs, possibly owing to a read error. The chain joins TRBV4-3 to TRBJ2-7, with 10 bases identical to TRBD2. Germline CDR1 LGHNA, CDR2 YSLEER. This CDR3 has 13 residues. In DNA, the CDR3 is TGTGCCAGCAGTCAGGGACTAGCGTACGAGCAGTACTTC. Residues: CASSQGLAYEQYF.

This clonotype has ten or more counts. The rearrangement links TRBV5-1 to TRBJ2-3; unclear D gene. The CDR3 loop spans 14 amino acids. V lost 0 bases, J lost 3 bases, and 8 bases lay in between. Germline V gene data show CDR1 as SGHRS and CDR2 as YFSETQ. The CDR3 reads CASSLVTLTDTQYF. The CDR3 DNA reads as TGCGCCAGCAGCTTGGTGACATTGACAGATACGCAGTATTTT.

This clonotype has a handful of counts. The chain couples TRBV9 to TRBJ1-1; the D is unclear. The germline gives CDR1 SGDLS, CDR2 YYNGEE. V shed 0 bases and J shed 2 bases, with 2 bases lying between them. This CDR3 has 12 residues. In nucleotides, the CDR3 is TGTGCCAGCAGCGTAGTTAACACTGAAGCTTTCTTT. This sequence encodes CASSVVNTEAFF.

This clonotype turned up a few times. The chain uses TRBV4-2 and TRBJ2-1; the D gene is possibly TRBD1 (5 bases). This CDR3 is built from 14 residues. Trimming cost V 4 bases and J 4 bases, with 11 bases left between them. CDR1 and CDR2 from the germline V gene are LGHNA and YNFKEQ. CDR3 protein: CASSPERGYNEQFF. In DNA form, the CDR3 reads TGTGCCAGCAGCCCCGAAAGGGGATACAATGAGCAGTTCTTC.

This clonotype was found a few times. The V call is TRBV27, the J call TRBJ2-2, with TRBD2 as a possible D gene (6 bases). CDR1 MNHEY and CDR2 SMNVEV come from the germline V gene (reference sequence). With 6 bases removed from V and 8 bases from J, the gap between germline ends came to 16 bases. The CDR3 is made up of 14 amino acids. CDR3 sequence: CASRRREYSGELFF. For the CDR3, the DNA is TGTGCCAGCAGAAGACGGGAGTACTCTGGGGAGCTGTTTTTT.

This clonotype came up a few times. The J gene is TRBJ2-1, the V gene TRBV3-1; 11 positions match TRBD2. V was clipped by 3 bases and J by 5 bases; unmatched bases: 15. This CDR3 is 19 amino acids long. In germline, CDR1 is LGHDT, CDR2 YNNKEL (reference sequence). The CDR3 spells CASSHKAGLAGGSHNEQFF. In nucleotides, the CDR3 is TGTGCCAGCAGCCACAAAGCTGGGCTAGCGGGAGGATCCCACAATGAGCAGTTCTTC.

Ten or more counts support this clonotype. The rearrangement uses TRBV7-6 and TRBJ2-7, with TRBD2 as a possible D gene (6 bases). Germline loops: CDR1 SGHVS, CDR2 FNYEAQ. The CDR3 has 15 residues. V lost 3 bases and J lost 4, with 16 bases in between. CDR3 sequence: CASSFTSPPSYEQYF. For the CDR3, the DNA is TGTGCCAGCAGCTTTACTAGCCCACCCTCTTACGAGCAGTACTTC. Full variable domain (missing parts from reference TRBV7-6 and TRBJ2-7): GAGVSQSPRYKVTKRGQDVALRCDPISGHVSLYWYRQALGQGPEFLTYFNYEAQQDKSGLPNDRFSAERPEGSISTLTIQRTEQRDSAMYRCASSFTSPPSYEQYFGPGTRLTVT.

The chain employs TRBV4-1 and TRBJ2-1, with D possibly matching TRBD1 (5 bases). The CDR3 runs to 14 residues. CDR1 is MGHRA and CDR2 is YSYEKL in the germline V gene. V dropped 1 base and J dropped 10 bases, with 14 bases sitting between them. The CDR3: CASSQGDLGAEQFF. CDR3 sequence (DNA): TGCGCCAGCAGCCAAGGAGACCTTGGGGCAGAGCAGTTCTTC.

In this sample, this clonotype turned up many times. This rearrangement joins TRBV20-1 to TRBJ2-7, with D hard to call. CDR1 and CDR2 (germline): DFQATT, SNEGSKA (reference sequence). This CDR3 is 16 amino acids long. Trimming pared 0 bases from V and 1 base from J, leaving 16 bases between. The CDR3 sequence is CSARDLRSVKSYEQYF. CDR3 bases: TGCAGTGCTAGAGATCTTAGGTCCGTGAAATCCTACGAGCAGTACTTC.

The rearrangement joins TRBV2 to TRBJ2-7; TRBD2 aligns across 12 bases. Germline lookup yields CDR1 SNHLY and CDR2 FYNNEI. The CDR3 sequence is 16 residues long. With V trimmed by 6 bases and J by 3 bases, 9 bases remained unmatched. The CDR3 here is CASRLKTSGSIYEQYF. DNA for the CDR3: TGTGCCAGCAGGCTGAAGACTAGCGGGAGCATCTACGAGCAGTACTTC.

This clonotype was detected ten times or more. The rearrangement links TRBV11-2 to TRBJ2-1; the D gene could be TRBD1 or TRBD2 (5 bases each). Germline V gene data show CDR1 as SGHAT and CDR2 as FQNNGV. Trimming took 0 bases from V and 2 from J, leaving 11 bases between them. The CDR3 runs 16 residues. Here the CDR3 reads CASSLDGLGAYNEQFF. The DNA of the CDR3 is TGTGCCAGCAGCTTAGATGGGCTGGGGGCCTACAATGAGCAGTTCTTC.

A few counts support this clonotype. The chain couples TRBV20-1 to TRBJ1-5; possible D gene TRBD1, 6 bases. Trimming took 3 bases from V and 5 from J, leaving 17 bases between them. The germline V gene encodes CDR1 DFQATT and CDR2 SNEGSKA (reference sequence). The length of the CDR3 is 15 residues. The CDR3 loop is CSARDAGGGDQPQHF. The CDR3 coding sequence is TGCAGTGCTAGGGATGCGGGGGGCGGAGATCAGCCCCAGCATTTT.

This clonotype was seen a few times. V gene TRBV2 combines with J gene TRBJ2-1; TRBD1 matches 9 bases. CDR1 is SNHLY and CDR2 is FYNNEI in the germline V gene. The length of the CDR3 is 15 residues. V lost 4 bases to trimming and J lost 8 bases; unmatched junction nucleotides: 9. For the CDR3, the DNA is TGTGCCAGCAGTGCCCCGGGACAGGGTGACCATGAGCAGTTCTTC. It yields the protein CASSAPGQGDHEQFF.

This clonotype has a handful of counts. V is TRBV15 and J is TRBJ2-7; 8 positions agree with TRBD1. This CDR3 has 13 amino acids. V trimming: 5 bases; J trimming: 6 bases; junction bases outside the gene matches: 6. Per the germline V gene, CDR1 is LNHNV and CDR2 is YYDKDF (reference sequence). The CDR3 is CATSPDREIEQYF. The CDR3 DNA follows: TGTGCCACCAGCCCGGACAGGGAGATCGAGCAGTACTTC.

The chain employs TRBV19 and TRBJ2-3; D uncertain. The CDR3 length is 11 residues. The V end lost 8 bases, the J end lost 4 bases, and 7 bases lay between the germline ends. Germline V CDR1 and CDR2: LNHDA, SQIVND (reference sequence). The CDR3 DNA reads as TGTGCCAGTTCCGCTTCAGATACGCAGTATTTT. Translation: CASSASDTQYF.

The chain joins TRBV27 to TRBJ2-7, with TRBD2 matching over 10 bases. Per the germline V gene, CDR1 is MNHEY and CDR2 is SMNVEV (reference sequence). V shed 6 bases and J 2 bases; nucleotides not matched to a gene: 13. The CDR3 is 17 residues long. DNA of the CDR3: TGTGCCAGCAGGGGCCTAGCGGGAGTCCTAGCTGCCTACGAGCAGTACTTC. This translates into CASRGLAGVLAAYEQYF.